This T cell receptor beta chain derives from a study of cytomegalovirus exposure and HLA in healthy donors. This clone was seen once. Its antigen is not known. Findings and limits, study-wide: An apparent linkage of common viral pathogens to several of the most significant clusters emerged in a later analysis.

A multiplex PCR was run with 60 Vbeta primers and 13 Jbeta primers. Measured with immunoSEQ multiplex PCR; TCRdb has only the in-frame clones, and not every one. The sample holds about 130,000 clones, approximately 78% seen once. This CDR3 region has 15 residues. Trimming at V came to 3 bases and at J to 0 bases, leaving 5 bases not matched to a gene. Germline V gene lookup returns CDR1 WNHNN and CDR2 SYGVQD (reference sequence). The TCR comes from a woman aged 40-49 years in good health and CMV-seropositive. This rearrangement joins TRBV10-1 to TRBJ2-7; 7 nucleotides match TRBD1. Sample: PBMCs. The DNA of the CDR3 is TGCGCCAGCAGTGAAGCTGGACAGGTCTCCTACGAGCAGTACTTC. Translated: CASSEAGQVSYEQYF.